The T cell receptor (beta chain) described here comes from a study of patients and donors after allogeneic stem cell transplantation. TCRdb itself ran the RT-PCR reads through MiXCR, one entry per CDR3 protein. The data contain 150,000 or so distinct CDR3 sequences, 24% of them singletons. Germline V CDR1 and CDR2: SGHRS, YFSETQ. V lost 4 bases and J 8 bases, leaving 18 bases between the germline ends. The CDR3 has 14 amino acids. Many counts were recorded for this clonotype. The rearrangement joins TRBV5-1 to TRBJ1-2; D is unresolved. The TCR originated in a human donor who was either an allogeneic HSCT recipient or a stem cell or donor lymphocyte infusion donor (not recorded which). It is not recorded whose cells these are; they may come from a transplant donor. Sequencing used blood, either unsorted or a sorted T cell fraction (not recorded which). The CDR3 DNA is TGCGCCAGCAGCCCTAGGACGGGCTCTGGGGGCTACACCTTC. As protein: CASSPRTGSGGYTF.